This passage covers 20 T cell receptor beta chains from one sample sequenced in a study of cytomegalovirus exposure and HLA in healthy donors. The method was immunoSEQ multiplex PCR; TCRdb's version includes in-frame clones alone and lacks a portion of them. Of 200,000 to 250,000 clones in the sample, 75% to 90% are singletons; the top ten hold 4.5% to 7%. The specimen sequenced was PBMCs. These receptors all stem from a woman aged 18-29 years in good health and CMV-seronegative.

This clone has only a few counts. The gene calls are TRBV5-1 and TRBJ1-2, with 7 bases lining up with TRBD1. J lost 3 bases, V lost 3 bases, and 8 bases had no gene match. Germline V gives CDR1 SGHRS, CDR2 YFSETQ. The CDR3 contains 15 residues. The CDR3 loop is CASSYGYGTDYGYTF. For the CDR3, the DNA is TGCGCCAGCAGCTACGGGTACGGGACAGACTATGGCTACACCTTC.

This clone was found once. The V and J genes are TRBV6-1 and TRBJ1-5; tentative D call: TRBD1 (5 bases). V was trimmed by 4 bases and J by 2 bases, leaving 21 bases between them. The germline gives CDR1 MNHNS, CDR2 SASEGT. This CDR3 comprises 18 residues. The CDR3 loop reads CASSGRPWTKGGNQPQHF. CDR3 DNA: TGTGCCAGCAGTGGCCGTCCCTGGACCAAAGGGGGCAATCAGCCCCAGCATTTT.

V and J are TRBV6-1 and TRBJ2-7; a possible D gene is TRBD1 (6 bases). The V gene lost 6 bases and the J gene lost 2 bases, with 14 bases spanning the gap. The CDR3 sequence is 14 residues long. CDR1 and CDR2 (germline): MNHNS, SASEGT. CDR3 DNA sequence: TGTGCCAGCAGGGCCCCAGGGGCCGCCTACGAGCAGTACTTC. This codes for CASRAPGAAYEQYF.

This chain joins TRBV28 and TRBJ1-1; maybe TRBD1 (5 bases). Trimming pared 3 bases from V and 2 bases from J, leaving 10 bases between. The CDR3 is made up of 14 amino acids. From germline, CDR1 is MDHEN and CDR2 SYDVKM. The CDR3 sequence: CASSLRGANTEAFF. The CDR3 DNA reads TGTGCCAGCAGTTTGCGGGGCGCTAACACTGAAGCTTTCTTT.

The rearrangement uses TRBV6-6 and TRBJ2-7; 7 bases match TRBD1. CDR1 is MNHNY and CDR2 is SVGAGI in the germline V gene (reference sequence). Unmatched junction bases numbered 9, after V lost 2 bases and J lost 5 bases. This CDR3 is 15 amino acids long. The CDR3 DNA follows: TGTGCCAGCAGTTACATGGGGACAGCGGCGGACGAGCAGTACTTC. This gives the protein CASSYMGTAADEQYF.

V gene TRBV7-2 combines with J gene TRBJ2-7; possible D gene TRBD1, 5 bases. The CDR3 runs to 15 residues. Germline CDR1 reads SGHTA; CDR2 reads FQGNSA. V was cut by 5 bases and J by 6 bases, with 20 bases left in between. The CDR3 reads CASSGAVLALTEQYF. In DNA form, the CDR3 reads TGTGCCAGCAGCGGGGCTGTACTGGCTTTGACCGAGCAGTACTTC.

The rearrangement joins TRBV18 to TRBJ1-6; 9 bases are shared with TRBD1. Germline CDR1 and CDR2: KGHSH and LQKENI. The CDR3 consists of 17 residues. Unmatched junction bases numbered 11, after V lost 4 bases and J lost 7 bases. DNA for the CDR3: TGTGCCAGCTCACGAAACACTGGACAGGGGTTAAATTCACCCCTCCACTTT. Translated, it gives CASSRNTGQGLNSPLHF.

The chain couples TRBV9 to TRBJ1-3; D is unclear. The CDR3 has 15 amino acids. The V end was cut by 3 bases, the J end by 0 bases, with 10 bases between. Germline V gene sequence: CDR1 SGDLS, CDR2 YYNGEE. Here the CDR3 DNA reads TGTGCCAGCAGCGGATACGGACTCTCTGGAAACACCATATATTTT. Protein sequence: CASSGYGLSGNTIYF.

This chain links TRBV6-6 with TRBJ2-5; no clear D gene. Trimming shortened V by 4 bases and J by 5 bases, and 5 bases separated the two germline ends. The CDR3 runs to 11 residues. Germline V gene data show CDR1 as MNHNY and CDR2 as SVGAGI (reference sequence). The CDR3 spells CASSSEETQYF. The CDR3 DNA is TGTGCCAGCAGTTCCGAGGAGACCCAGTACTTC.

As DNA, the CDR3 is TGTGCCAGCAGTTTAGGGGCGCTACCCTACCAAGAGACCCAGTACTTC. Protein: CASSLGALPYQETQYF. The gene calls are TRBV27 and TRBJ2-5; possibly TRBD1 for D (5 bases). The CDR3 is 16 residues long. Germline CDR1 and CDR2: MNHEY and SMNVEV (reference sequence). Trimming stripped 2 bases from V and 0 bases from J, with 13 bases between.

The chain joins TRBV2 to TRBJ2-6; D possibly corresponds to TRBD1 (5 bases). CDR3 length: 15 amino acids. The ends were cut back, 5 bases at V and 4 bases at J, with 12 bases in the middle. Looked up from germline, CDR1 is SNHLY and CDR2 is FYNNEI. CDR3: CASSPGIRGANVLTF. Written as DNA, the CDR3 is TGTGCCAGCAGTCCAGGGATTCGGGGGGCCAACGTCCTGACTTTC.

The CDR3, as DNA: TGCGCCAGCAGCCACCGCGGAATCCAAGAGACCCAGTACTTC. This encodes CASSHRGIQETQYF. The chain combines TRBV4-1 with TRBJ2-5; D remains ambiguous. Trimming shortened V by 3 bases and J by 1 base, and 9 bases separated the two germline ends. In germline, CDR1 is MGHRA, CDR2 YSYEKL. The CDR3 spans 14 residues.

The DNA of the CDR3 is TGCGCCAGCAGCTTGTGGGGTAGCAAGACAGATACGCAGTATTTT. Translated, it gives CASSLWGSKTDTQYF. This chain connects TRBV5-1 to TRBJ2-3; D remains unclear. The ends were cut back, 1 base at V and 3 bases at J, with 12 bases in the middle. Germline lookup yields CDR1 SGHRS and CDR2 YFSETQ. The CDR3 has 15 amino acids.

V is TRBV27 and J is TRBJ1-2, with 8 bases that match TRBD1. Germline V gene lookup returns CDR1 MNHEY and CDR2 SMNVEV (reference sequence). With V trimmed by 4 bases and J by 3 bases, 7 bases remained unmatched. The CDR3 length is 15 residues. CDR3 sequence (DNA): TGTGCCAGCAGTTCAGGGCAGGGGGCCTACTATGGCTACACCTTC. Translating it yields CASSSGQGAYYGYTF.

The gene calls are TRBV30 and TRBJ1-2, with TRBD1 as a possible D gene (5 bases). Germline assignment: CDR1 GTSNPN and CDR2 SVGIG (reference sequence). The CDR3 runs 15 residues. V was cut by 0 bases and J by 5 bases, with 16 bases left in between. The CDR3 loop is CAWSVLTARGYGYTF. The CDR3 DNA is TGTGCCTGGAGTGTACTGACAGCCCGAGGGTATGGCTACACCTTC.

The rearrangement uses TRBV5-1 and TRBJ2-7; maybe TRBD1 (6 bases). This CDR3 is built from 13 residues. From germline, CDR1 is SGHRS and CDR2 YFSETQ. The ends were cut back, 0 bases at V and 6 bases at J, with 10 bases in the middle. The CDR3 DNA is TGCGCCAGCAGCTTGGGGACAGCTCTCGAGCAGTACTTC. It translates to CASSLGTALEQYF. Looking up the rest from reference TRBV5-1 and TRBJ2-7 gives the full variable domain: KAGVTQTPRYLIKTRGQQVTLSCSPISGHRSVSWYQQTPGQGLQFLFEYFSETQRNKGNFPGRFSGRQFSNSRSEMNVSTLELGDSALYLCASSLGTALEQYFGPGTRLTVT.

The chain uses TRBV7-9 and TRBJ1-2, with 9 bases identical to TRBD1. V dropped 5 bases and J dropped 8; count of bases not matched to a gene: 15. Germline V gene sequence: CDR1 SEHNR, CDR2 FQNEAQ (reference sequence). The CDR3 totals 16 residues. The CDR3 spells CASSPNPGQGGSGYTF. The CDR3 nucleotides read TGTGCCAGCAGCCCGAACCCGGGACAGGGAGGAAGCGGCTACACCTTC.

The chain carries TRBV13 and TRBJ2-7; 9 bases are shared with TRBD1. Trimming removed 0 bases from V and 4 bases from J; junction bases left unmatched: 7. CDR1 is PRHDT and CDR2 is FYEKMQ in the germline V gene (reference sequence). The CDR3 contains 16 residues. The CDR3: CASSLGAGQGGYEQYF. Written as DNA, the CDR3 is TGTGCCAGCAGCTTAGGCGCGGGACAGGGCGGGTACGAGCAGTACTTC. Using reference TRBV13 and TRBJ2-7 for the parts outside the CDR3, the full variable domain is AAGVIQSPRHLIKEKRETATLKCYPIPRHDTVYWYQQGPGQDPQFLISFYEKMQSDKGSIPDRFSAQQFSDYHSELNMSSLELGDSALYFCASSLGAGQGGYEQYFGPGTRLTVT.

This chain links TRBV14 with TRBJ2-7; possibly TRBD1 for D (5 bases). The CDR3 has 15 amino acids. Germline V lookup: CDR1 SGHDN, CDR2 FVKESK. The V gene lost 6 bases and the J gene lost 2 bases, with 17 bases spanning the gap. CDR3 in DNA: TGTGCCAGCAGGCACGCAGGGTCCCCCCCCTACGAGCAGTACTTC. This translates into CASRHAGSPPYEQYF. Based on the CDR3 plus reference TRBV14 and TRBJ2-7, the full variable domain is EAGVTQFPSHSVIEKGQTVTLRCDPISGHDNLYWYRRVMGKEIKFLLHFVKESKQDESGMPNNRFLAERTGGTYSTLKVQPAELEDSGVYFCASRHAGSPPYEQYFGPGTRLTVT.

The chain links TRBV4-1 to TRBJ1-2; 8 bases fit TRBD1. The germline gives CDR1 MGHRA, CDR2 YSYEKL. V lost 7 bases to trimming and J lost 7 bases; unmatched junction nucleotides: 5. This CDR3 is 12 amino acids long. CDR3 sequence reads: CASTQGDGGYTF. The CDR3 DNA sequence: TGCGCCAGCACACAGGGGGACGGTGGCTACACCTTC.